These 29 T cell receptor beta chains were sequenced from one sample in a study of molecular identifiers for immune sequencing clone quantification. MiXCR, applied by TCRdb to the PCR reads, yields one record per CDR3 protein. The sample lists 460,000 or so distinct CDR3 sequences; about 20% were seen once. The sequenced sample was naive CD8+ T cells from blood, with Jurkat cell RNA spiked in. Subset given: FACS-sorted CD8+CD4-CCR7+CD45RA+ naive T cells. These receptors were obtained from a human donor in good health. Some libraries in this study had Jurkat cell RNA spiked in.

This clonotype was found many times. The V call is TRBV4-3, the J call TRBJ2-3; tentatively, D is TRBD1 (5 bases). The V end was cut by 0 bases, the J end by 0 bases, with 10 bases between. CDR1 is LGHNA, CDR2 YSLEER, per germline. This CDR3 region has 16 residues. CDR3 sequence (DNA): TGCGCCAGCAGCCAAGAGGCAGGGCGAAGCACAGATACGCAGTATTTT. It translates to CASSQEAGRSTDTQYF.

This clonotype was observed a handful of times. The chain is built from TRBV4-1 and TRBJ2-1, with TRBD1 matching over 9 bases. The CDR3 spans 16 residues. The V and J ends lost 2 bases and 3 bases, in that order; junction bases with no gene match: 5. CDR1 is MGHRA and CDR2 is YSYEKL in the germline V gene. Here the CDR3 DNA reads TGCGCCAGCAGCCAAACAGGACAGGGGTACTACAATGAGCAGTTCTTC. It codes for CASSQTGQGYYNEQFF.

The rearrangement uses TRBV7-9 and TRBJ1-5; tentative D call: TRBD1 (5 bases). Germline V gives CDR1 SEHNR, CDR2 FQNEAQ (reference sequence). Trimming removed 0 bases at V and 3 bases at J, with 9 bases between. This CDR3 has 15 amino acids. The CDR3 bases are TGTGCCAGCAGCTTAGCGGAAGGGGACAATCAGCCCCAGCATTTT. It is translated as CASSLAEGDNQPQHF.

This clonotype was detected many times. The chain couples TRBV7-9 to TRBJ1-2, with D maybe TRBD1 (5 bases). V lost 1 base and J lost 2, with 17 bases in between. The germline V gene encodes CDR1 SEHNR and CDR2 FQNEAQ (reference sequence). There are 17 residues in the CDR3. The DNA for the CDR3 is TGTGCCAGCAGCTTAGTTGTCAGGGAGACGGACAACTATGGCTACACCTTC. It codes for CASSLVVRETDNYGYTF.

This clonotype was seen only a few times. The chain links TRBV19 to TRBJ1-5; D is undetermined. The CDR3 runs to 15 residues. From germline, CDR1 is LNHDA and CDR2 SQIVND (reference sequence). V dropped 1 base and J dropped 4 bases, with 11 bases sitting between them. This CDR3 is CASSIGDRWNQPQHF. CDR3 in DNA: TGTGCCAGTAGTATAGGAGACCGGTGGAATCAGCCCCAGCATTTT.

This clonotype occurred many times. V usage is TRBV20-1 and J usage is TRBJ1-5; possibly TRBD1 for D (5 bases). The CDR3 consists of 14 residues. The germline gives CDR1 DFQATT, CDR2 SNEGSKA (reference sequence). V was cut by 0 bases and J by 0 bases, with 6 bases left in between. The CDR3 region is CSARDGASNQPQHF. The CDR3 bases are TGCAGTGCTAGAGATGGGGCTAGCAATCAGCCCCAGCATTTT.

The table lists this clonotype with a few counts. The chain links TRBV20-1 to TRBJ2-7, with a possible D match to TRBD1 (5 bases). The germline V and J ends were trimmed by 5 bases and 5 bases, with 25 bases remaining between them. The germline CDR1 and CDR2 sequences are DFQATT and SNEGSKA (reference sequence). This CDR3 contains 16 residues. The CDR3 sequence is CSAPPTDRSTFHEQYF. CDR3 nucleotide sequence: TGCAGTGCTCCACCGACCGACAGAAGCACCTTCCACGAGCAGTACTTC.

This clonotype was seen more than once but under ten times. The chain recombines TRBV28 with TRBJ1-4; the match to TRBD1 covers 7 bases. This CDR3 has 13 amino acids. CDR1 is MDHEN, CDR2 SYDVKM, per germline. The trim removed 7 bases at V and 7 bases at J, leaving 6 bases unmatched. CDR3 region: CASTTGQFEKLFF. In DNA form, the CDR3 reads TGTGCCAGCACTACGGGACAGTTTGAAAAACTGTTTTTT.

About this clonotype: A read error may be the cause here, since a much bigger clone is one base away. This chain uses TRBV4-3 with TRBJ2-7, with TRBD2 matching over 9 bases. The CDR3 is made up of 15 amino acids. The V gene end was trimmed by 4 bases and the J gene end by 4 bases; junction bases not matched to a gene: 8. Germline-derived CDR1 and CDR2 are LGHNA and YSLEER. The chain's CDR3 is CASSPRTSALYEQYF. The CDR3 DNA sequence: TGCGCCAGCAGCCCCAGGACTAGCGCTTTGTACGAGCAGTACTTC.

This clonotype was observed a handful of times. This sequence joins TRBV9 and TRBJ2-7; possibly TRBD2 for D (6 bases). The CDR3 contains 15 residues. V dropped 3 bases and J dropped 2 bases, with 15 bases sitting between them. Germline V lookup: CDR1 SGDLS, CDR2 YYNGEE. DNA for the CDR3: TGTGCCAGCAGCGCAGCAGCGGGCCTCGCCTACGAGCAGTACTTC. Encoded protein: CASSAAAGLAYEQYF.

This clonotype was recorded at least ten times. The rearrangement joins TRBV2 to TRBJ1-2, with 7 bases that match TRBD1. There are 16 residues in the CDR3. The ends lost 7 bases at V and 8 bases at J; junction bases unmatched: 19. The germline CDR1 and CDR2 sequences are SNHLY and FYNNEI. The CDR3 bases are TGTGCCAGCAAGTTGGGACAGAACACTATGAATTCAGGCTACACCTTC. This codes for CASKLGQNTMNSGYTF.

The sample holds a few counts of this clonotype. The chain uses TRBV2 and TRBJ1-4; maybe TRBD1 (6 bases). Germline V gene sequence: CDR1 SNHLY, CDR2 FYNNEI. The CDR3 length is 15 residues. Trimming stripped 1 base from V and 4 bases from J, with 10 bases between. The CDR3 bases are TGTGCCAGCAGTGAAGGGGGGGCCGTTAATGAAAAACTGTTTTTT. Its protein product is CASSEGGAVNEKLFF.

This clonotype was counted only a few times. V gene TRBV4-1 combines with J gene TRBJ2-5; possibly TRBD2 for D (6 bases). Germline V lookup: CDR1 MGHRA, CDR2 YSYEKL. V dropped 1 base and J dropped 4 bases, with 16 bases sitting between them. This CDR3 spans 16 amino acids. The CDR3, as DNA: TGCGCCAGCAGCCAAGTTGCAGGGAGGCTGGGAGAGACCCAGTACTTC. Amino acid sequence: CASSQVAGRLGETQYF.

This chain links TRBV19 with TRBJ1-1; 7 positions match TRBD1. CDR1 LNHDA and CDR2 SQIVND come from the germline V gene (reference sequence). This CDR3 spans 17 amino acids. V lost 4 bases and J lost 0; bases outside the gene matches: 11. CDR3 loop: CASSNRDSIYMNTEAFF. The CDR3 coding sequence is TGTGCCAGTAGTAACCGGGACAGTATCTACATGAACACTGAAGCTTTCTTT.

J is TRBJ2-3 and V is TRBV27, with TRBD2 matching over 16 bases. V lost 4 bases to trimming and J lost 2 bases; unmatched junction nucleotides: 18. The CDR3 length is 22 residues. The germline V gene encodes CDR1 MNHEY and CDR2 SMNVEV (reference sequence). DNA for the CDR3: TGTGCCAGCAGTTCACAAAGACCCGTCCCGGGACTAGCGGGAGGGATCACAGATACGCAGTATTTT. This translates into CASSSQRPVPGLAGGITDTQYF.

This clonotype was observed a handful of times. The CDR3 sequence: CASSLEDSTTYEQYF. DNA of the CDR3: TGTGCCAGCAGCTTAGAGGACAGCACCACCTACGAGCAGTACTTC. The V gene is TRBV7-2, the J gene TRBJ2-7; D is perhaps TRBD1 (6 bases). This CDR3 is built from 15 residues. V lost 1 base, J lost 2 bases, and 12 bases lay in between. Germline CDR1 SGHTA, CDR2 FQGNSA.

The chain is built from TRBV30 and TRBJ2-7; D is perhaps TRBD1 (6 bases). The germline V and J ends were trimmed by 2 bases and 2 bases, with 13 bases remaining between them. This CDR3 has 14 amino acids. Germline CDR1 and CDR2: GTSNPN and SVGIG (reference sequence). CDR3 in amino acids: CAWSKGNRAYEQYF. Here the CDR3 DNA reads TGTGCCTGGAGTAAGGGGAACAGGGCCTACGAGCAGTACTTC. Complete variable domain (other parts from reference TRBV30 and TRBJ2-7): SQTIHQWPATLVQPVGSPLSLECTVEGTSNPNLYWYRQAAGRGLQLLFYSVGIGQISSEVPQNLSASRPQDRQFILSSKKLLLSDSGFYLCAWSKGNRAYEQYFGPGTRLTVT.

In its sample, this clonotype was seen a few times. This chain connects TRBV4-3 to TRBJ1-1; D gene unclear. Germline loops: CDR1 LGHNA, CDR2 YSLEER. Trimming took 5 bases from V and 3 from J, leaving 16 bases between them. The CDR3 length is 15 residues. The CDR3 bases are TGCGCCAGCAGCTTCCGAGGTCTAGAGGACACTGAAGCTTTCTTT. This gives the protein CASSFRGLEDTEAFF.

This clonotype was observed many times. The chain combines TRBV20-1 with TRBJ2-7; D not certain. The V and J ends lost 5 bases and 0 bases respectively, with 20 bases between them. This CDR3 spans 16 amino acids. Germline lookup yields CDR1 DFQATT and CDR2 SNEGSKA (reference sequence). The CDR3, as DNA: TGCAGTGCTTTTCCCCGTAAGGGCGAAAGCTCCTACGAGCAGTACTTC. Its translation: CSAFPRKGESSYEQYF.

The chain is built from TRBV5-6 and TRBJ2-1; D not certain. The CDR3 is 12 residues long. The germline V gene has CDR1 SGHDT and CDR2 YYEEEE. The V end was cut by 0 bases, the J end by 9 bases, with 7 bases between. The CDR3 bases are TGTGCCAGCAGCTTGGAGTCGCTTGAGCAGTTCTTC. It yields the protein CASSLESLEQFF.

This rearrangement joins TRBV7-2 to TRBJ1-6, with D perhaps matching TRBD1 (6 bases). The CDR3 is 18 amino acids. Trimming left V 1 base short and J 6 bases short, with 19 bases between. Germline CDR1 and CDR2: SGHTA and FQGNSA. The CDR3: CASSLDFGGSGINSPLHF. CDR3 DNA: TGTGCCAGCAGCTTAGATTTCGGGGGCTCAGGGATTAATTCACCCCTCCACTTT.

Many counts were recorded for this clonotype. The V and J genes are TRBV5-6 and TRBJ2-3, with D possibly matching TRBD2 (7 bases). V dropped 6 bases and J dropped 6 bases, with 20 bases sitting between them. Germline V gene lookup returns CDR1 SGHDT and CDR2 YYEEEE. The CDR3 is 15 amino acids. CDR3 loop: CASNLPGGPPDTQYF. The CDR3, as DNA: TGTGCCAGCAACCTTCCCGGGGGGCCCCCCGATACGCAGTATTTT.

This clonotype was detected ten times or more. The gene calls are TRBV14 and TRBJ1-1; 7 nucleotides line up with TRBD1. CDR3 size: 14 residues. Per the germline V gene, CDR1 is SGHDN and CDR2 is FVKESK. J gave up 3 bases and V 3 bases, and 4 bases lay outside the gene matches. DNA of the CDR3: TGTGCCAGCAGCCAGACAGGGATATACACTGAAGCTTTCTTT. It is translated as CASSQTGIYTEAFF.

This clonotype has at least ten counts. This chain joins TRBV6-5 and TRBJ2-7; D possibly corresponds to TRBD2 (6 bases). V was shortened by 7 bases and J by 4 bases, with 11 bases between the two germline ends. The CDR3 consists of 12 residues. The V gene's germline CDR1 is MNHEY and CDR2 SVGAGI. The CDR3 spells CASKGGEYEQYF. CDR3 in DNA: TGTGCCAGCAAGGGCGGGGAATACGAGCAGTACTTC.

This clonotype appeared many times. The J gene is TRBJ2-1, the V gene TRBV30; D assignment may be TRBD1 or TRBD2 (8 bases each). Trimming removed 4 bases from V and 15 bases from J, with 16 bases in between. The germline CDR1 and CDR2 sequences are GTSNPN and SVGIG (reference sequence). This CDR3 has 11 residues. CDR3 loop: CAWIQGAGGFF. Here the CDR3 DNA reads TGTGCCTGGATCCAGGGGGCGGGAGGGTTCTTC.

This clonotype was counted a few times. The V call is TRBV30, the J call TRBJ1-4; unclear D gene. There are 16 residues in the CDR3. Germline loops: CDR1 GTSNPN, CDR2 SVGIG (reference sequence). V was shortened by 1 base and J by 4 bases, with 16 bases between the two germline ends. Here the CDR3 DNA reads TGTGCCTGGAGTGCAGGTACGGCAGCGTTTAATGAAAAACTGTTTTTT. It translates to CAWSAGTAAFNEKLFF.

For this clonotype: It may be a read error: a sequence one base away is much more abundant. CDR3 coding DNA: TGCGCCAGCAGCCCCGGTCCCACGGAGGCGTGCCAAGAGACCCAGTACTTC. Residues: CASSPGPTEACQETQYF. The chain uses TRBV5-1 and TRBJ2-5; a weak D match, TRBD2 (5 bases). V was cut by 4 bases and J by 1 base, with 20 bases left in between. CDR3 length: 17 amino acids. The germline V gene has CDR1 SGHRS and CDR2 YFSETQ.

Ten or more counts support this clonotype. The CDR3 DNA sequence: TGTGCCAGCAGTCCCCTCCAGGGCCCAGATACGCAGTATTTT. Translation gives CASSPLQGPDTQYF. This chain links TRBV28 with TRBJ2-3; weak D call: TRBD1 (5 bases). This CDR3 comprises 14 residues. Germline assignment: CDR1 MDHEN and CDR2 SYDVKM. Trimming took 5 bases from V and 4 from J, leaving 13 bases between them.

This clonotype was counted at least ten times. The genes are TRBV2 and TRBJ1-1; D is ambiguous. The V end lost 8 bases, the J end lost 6 bases, and 4 bases lay between the germline ends. The CDR3 length is 9 residues. CDR1 is SNHLY and CDR2 is FYNNEI in the germline V gene. Here the CDR3 DNA reads TGTGCCAGCGGCCCTGAAGCTTTCTTT. This gives the protein CASGPEAFF.